The entry below gives a single TCR beta chain sequence along with its context. The data are from a study of blood T cell repertoires in COVID-19. Study-level information: The study drew acute and convalescent COVID-19 samples from the United States, Italy and Spain. In each case, the material was cDNA or gDNA derived from T cells, B-cell-depleted T cells, or PBMCs.

In the authors' methods: Amplification of reference gene primers was used by the study to estimate nucleated cell counts. Clones were read by immunoSEQ multiplex PCR, and TCRdb kept only the in-frame ones, dropping some. The DNA was the basis for D and trimming; V, J and clone size are from that table. The sample shows about 75,000 clones, 88% of them seen only once. This CDR3 is built from 15 residues. The V end was cut by 1 base, the J end by 2 bases, with 12 bases between. The germline gives CDR1 MNHEY, CDR2 SVGAGI. Material: peripheral blood. This TCR derives from a human donor in a cohort sampled during active COVID-19. J is TRBJ2-7 and V is TRBV6-5; possible D gene TRBD2, 6 bases. Here the CDR3 DNA reads TGTGCCAGCAGTTACTTTGTCGGGGGAACCTACGAGCAGTACTTC. Amino acids: CASSYFVGGTYEQYF.